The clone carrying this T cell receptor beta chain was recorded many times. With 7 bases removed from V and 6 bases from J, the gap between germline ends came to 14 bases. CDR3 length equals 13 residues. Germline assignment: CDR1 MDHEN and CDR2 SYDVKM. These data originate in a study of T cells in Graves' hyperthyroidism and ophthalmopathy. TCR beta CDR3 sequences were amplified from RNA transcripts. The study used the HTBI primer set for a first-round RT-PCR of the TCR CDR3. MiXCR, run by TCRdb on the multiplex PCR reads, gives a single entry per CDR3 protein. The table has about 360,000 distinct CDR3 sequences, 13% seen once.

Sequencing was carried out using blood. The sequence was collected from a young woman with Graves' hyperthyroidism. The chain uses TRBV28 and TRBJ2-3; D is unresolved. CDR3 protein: CASTTHMGDTQYF. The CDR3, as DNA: TGTGCCAGCACCACTCACATGGGGGATACGCAGTATTTT.